This T cell receptor (beta chain) was sequenced in a study of T cell repertoires in ileal Crohn's disease. Across the whole study: Postoperative therapy was given to about half: eleven to twelve thiopurines, roughly 20 anti-TNF agents.

Noted time point: neoterminal ileum biopsy at postoperative endoscopy, about 6 months after surgery. The germline gives CDR1 SGHAT, CDR2 FQNNGV. Trimming pared 4 bases from V and 2 bases from J, leaving 17 bases between. The CDR3 contains 17 residues. Per sample, roughly 500 nanograms of biopsy DNA were TCRB immunosequenced. Profiled with immunoSEQ multiplex PCR; TCRdb holds only in-frame clones, not every one. The repertoire holds more than 13,000 clones, with approximately 84% as singletons. This clone has a handful of counts. This TCR came from an adult with Crohn's disease. The V call is TRBV11-2, the J call TRBJ2-2; possibly TRBD2 for D (6 bases). The sample comprised ileal tissue. CDR3 nucleotide sequence: TGTGCCAGCAGCTCCCCCTCTCGGACTATTAACACCGGGGAGCTGTTTTTT. Its protein is CASSSPSRTINTGELFF.